A selection of T cell receptor beta chains follows, all from one sample in a study of response to subunit inactivated influenza vaccine. One entry per CDR3 protein, called by TCRdb with MiXCR from the RT-PCR reads. The profile shows hundreds of thousands of distinct CDR3 sequences, approximately 24% of them singletons. Sample: CD4+ T cells sorted from PBMCs, taken about 5 days after vaccination. These TCRs come from a middle-aged man who received an inactivated influenza vaccine. The CDR3 runs from the conserved cysteine through the conserved F or W. A D gene is named only where the DNA matches it firmly. The size entry is marked missing in some rows and otherwise reads once, few, many or a size class.

>17|NA|NA|TRBJ2-6|TRBV11-2
CASSFEILRSGANVLTF
TGTGCCAGCAGCTTCGAGATCCTACGCTCTGGGGCCAACGTCCTGACTTTC
>17|few|TRBD2|TRBJ2-7|TRBV7-2
CASSLPIDSGRATRIYF
TGTGCCAGCAGCTTACCCATAGATAGCGGGAGGGCTACCCGAATATACTTC
>17|NA|NA|TRBJ1-6|TRBV11-2
CASSSPRGGSYNSPLHF
TGTGCCAGCAGCTCCCCCCGAGGGGGATCCTATAATTCACCCCTCCACTTT
>16|NA|NA|TRBJ1-1|TRBV10-3
CAISDQVGGIGTEAFF
TGTGCCATCAGTGACCAGGTGGGGGGGATCGGCACTGAAGCTTTCTTT
>15|few|NA|TRBJ2-1|TRBV20-1
CSARDATNGLNEQFF
TGCAGTGCTAGAGATGCTACAAATGGCCTCAATGAGCAGTTCTTC
>14|NA|NA|TRBJ2-7|TRBV7-9
CASSPRTDAYEQYF
TGTGCCAGCAGCCCCCGGACTGATGCTTACGAGCAGTACTTC
>13|many|NA|TRBJ2-7|TRBV12-3/TRBV12-4
CASSPQGPYEQYF
TGTGCCAGCAGCCCACAAGGCCCCTACGAGCAGTACTTC
>14|once|NA|TRBJ1-5|TRBV28
CASRDGPSNQPQHF
TGTGCCAGCAGGGACGGACCTAGCAATCAGCCCCAGCATTTT
>14|NA|TRBD1|TRBJ1-2|TRBV7-9
CASSPGQNNYGYTF
TGTGCCAGCAGCCCGGGACAGAATAACTATGGCTACACCTTC
>15|few|NA|TRBJ2-3|TRBV7-2
CASLTKGGFPDTQYF
TGTGCCAGCCTAACCAAAGGGGGGTTCCCAGATACGCAGTATTTT
>16|few|TRBD2|TRBJ2-3|TRBV7-2
CASSLTSGRSTDTQYF
TGTGCCAGCAGCTTAACTAGCGGGAGGAGCACAGATACGCAGTATTTT
>16|few|TRBD1|TRBJ2-7|TRBV5-1
CASSLASRQGVYEQYF
TGCGCCAGCAGCTTGGCTTCCCGACAGGGGGTCTACGAGCAGTACTTC
>14|NA|NA|TRBJ2-2|TRBV12-3/TRBV12-4
CASSGQRNTGELFF
TGTGCCAGCAGTGGACAGAGAAACACCGGGGAGCTGTTTTTT
>16|NA|TRBD2|TRBJ2-1|TRBV7-2
CASSLRGTSGYSEQFF
TGTGCCAGCAGCTTACGGGGGACTAGCGGTTACAGTGAGCAGTTCTTC
>14|NA|NA|TRBJ1-2|TRBV12-3/TRBV12-4
CASSFQGREGGYTF
TGTGCCAGCAGTTTTCAGGGCCGCGAGGGAGGCTACACCTTC
>16|NA|TRBD1|TRBJ1-2|TRBV10-2
CASSDPRTGGFNGYTF
TGCGCCAGCAGTGACCCGAGGACAGGGGGCTTTAATGGCTACACCTTC
>16|NA|NA|TRBJ2-5|TRBV18
CASSPLPGSHLQVPSF
TGTGCCAGCTCACCACTTCCGGGATCCCATCTCCAGGTTCCTTCCTTC
>15|NA|TRBD2|TRBJ2-1|TRBV7-6
CASSSRRTSGSEQFF
TGTGCCAGCAGCTCCCGACGTACTAGCGGGAGTGAGCAGTTCTTC
>13|few|NA|TRBJ1-1|TRBV11-2
CASSSRAQSEAFF
TGTGCCAGCAGCTCCAGGGCCCAGTCTGAAGCTTTCTTT
>18|NA|TRBD1|TRBJ1-1|TRBV10-3
CAISESNPWTGANTEAFF
TGTGCCATCAGTGAGTCGAACCCATGGACAGGGGCGAACACTGAAGCTTTCTTT
>16|NA|NA|TRBJ2-1|TRBV5-1
CASSSAPTVGDNEQFF
TGCGCCAGCAGCTCGGCCCCGACAGTGGGGGACAATGAGCAGTTCTTC
>16|few|TRBD1|TRBJ2-1|TRBV7-2
CASSSRQGSTYNEQFF
TGTGCCAGCAGCTCCAGACAGGGTTCGACTTACAATGAGCAGTTCTTC
>14|few|NA|TRBJ2-7|TRBV5-6
CASSFGQGVYEQYF
TGTGCCAGCAGCTTCGGCCAGGGTGTCTACGAGCAGTACTTC
>14|NA|NA|TRBJ2-7|TRBV20-1
CSAYPGPQSYEQYF
TGCAGTGCTTATCCCGGGCCACAGTCCTACGAGCAGTACTTC
>13|NA|TRBD1|TRBJ2-5|TRBV5-1
CASRSGTARSQYF
TGCGCCAGCAGATCCGGGACAGCACGGTCTCAGTACTTC
>16|NA|NA|TRBJ2-7|TRBV6-5
CASSYSTGRTPYEQYF
TGTGCCAGCAGTTACTCTACAGGGCGAACCCCCTACGAGCAGTACTTC
>13|NA|NA|TRBJ1-4|TRBV4-2
CASSQESSGKLFF
TGTGCCAGCAGCCAAGAATCTAGCGGGAAACTGTTTTTT
>14|few|NA|TRBJ1-6|TRBV12-3/TRBV12-4
CASSTTVNPGALHF
TGTGCCAGCAGTACCACAGTGAACCCCGGGGCCCTCCACTTT
>13|NA|NA|TRBJ2-5|TRBV10-3
CAISLQAQETQYF
TGTGCCATCAGCCTCCAGGCCCAAGAGACCCAGTACTTC
>12|few|NA|TRBJ2-2|TRBV7-2
CASSRLSGELFF
TGTGCCAGCAGCCGCCTATCTGGGGAGCTGTTTTTT
>11|few|NA|TRBJ1-2|TRBV29-1
CSVQDNYGYTF
TGCAGCGTTCAGGATAACTATGGCTACACCTTC
>15|NA|TRBD2|TRBJ2-1|TRBV7-6
CASRRTSGERNEQFF
TGTGCCAGCAGGCGGACTAGCGGGGAGCGCAATGAGCAGTTCTTC
>14|NA|TRBD2|TRBJ2-1|TRBV27
CASSSTGGPGEQFF
TGTGCCAGCAGTTCTACGGGAGGGCCGGGTGAGCAGTTCTTC
>15|NA|NA|TRBJ1-6|TRBV5-1
CASSLLPDNNSPLHF
TGCGCCAGCAGCTTGCTCCCGGACAATAATTCACCCCTCCACTTT
>12|NA|TRBD1|TRBJ2-3|TRBV6-5
CASTRRDRGQYF
TGTGCCAGCACTCGGAGGGACAGGGGGCAGTATTTT
>12|once|TRBD1|TRBJ2-1|TRBV5-1
CASGDRRNEQFF
TGCGCCAGCGGGGACAGGCGAAATGAGCAGTTCTTC
>14|NA|NA|TRBJ2-2|TRBV7-2
CASSLETGFGELFF
TGTGCCAGCAGCTTAGAGACAGGATTCGGGGAGCTGTTTTTT
>10|NA|NA|TRBJ2-7|TRBV29-1
CSVVWYEQYF
TGCAGCGTTGTGTGGTACGAGCAGTACTTC
>15|few|NA|TRBJ2-3|TRBV5-1
CASSSVGGPTDTQYF
TGCGCCAGCAGCTCCGTGGGGGGGCCCACAGATACGCAGTATTTT
>17|few|TRBD2|TRBJ2-7|TRBV20-1
CSARATSGRVVGYEQYF
TGCAGTGCTAGAGCCACTAGCGGGAGAGTCGTGGGCTACGAGCAGTACTTC
>14|few|NA|TRBJ2-2|TRBV9
CASSARTDTGELFF
TGTGCCAGCAGCGCGAGGACAGACACCGGGGAGCTGTTTTTT
>16|few|TRBD2|TRBJ2-3|TRBV7-2
CASSLEPGLATDTQYF
TGTGCCAGCAGCCTGGAACCGGGACTAGCGACAGATACGCAGTATTTT
>15|few|NA|TRBJ2-7|TRBV3-1
CASSQSGQGAYEQYF
TGTGCCAGCAGCCAGTCGGGGCAGGGTGCCTACGAGCAGTACTTC
>15|NA|NA|TRBJ1-1|TRBV5-1
CASSLVSGRDTEAFF
TGCGCCAGCAGCTTGGTGTCAGGTCGGGACACTGAAGCTTTCTTT
>18|few|NA|TRBJ2-3|TRBV11-2
CASSFDYTRTIRSDTQYF
TGTGCCAGCAGCTTCGACTACACCCGGACAATTCGCAGTGATACGCAGTATTTT
>14|many|NA|TRBJ2-6|TRBV6-5
CASSYSSGANVLTF
TGTGCCAGCAGTTACAGCTCTGGGGCCAACGTCCTGACTTTC
>14|NA|TRBD1|TRBJ2-3|TRBV24-1
CATSSVQGADTQYF
TGTGCCACCAGTTCGGTACAGGGGGCAGATACGCAGTATTTT